The entry below describes one T cell receptor (beta chain). Its cognate antigen is unknown. These data belong to a study of blood T cells in healthy people across ages. Study-wide points: Per million T cells, the diversity of TCR beta decreased roughly linearly as age advanced.

A second about 6 to 12 cycle PCR used barcoded and J-beta primers. Each cDNA molecule carried a tag from a template-switch adaptor that contained 12 random nucleotides. TCRdb processed the 5' RACE reads anew with MiXCR; each CDR3 protein has one entry. The sample contains roughly 1.6 million distinct CDR3 sequences, roughly 32% of which appear only once. V was cut by 6 bases and J by 4 bases, with 13 bases left in between. The CDR3 totals 12 residues. Germline lookup yields CDR1 DFQATT and CDR2 SNEGSKA (reference sequence). The sequence was obtained from a woman in her 30s in good health. Input material: blood. The chain carries TRBV20-1 and TRBJ2-7; a weak D match, TRBD2 (5 bases). CDR3 loop: CSAPRGIYEQYF. CDR3 in DNA: TGCAGTGCCCCCCGAGGGATATACGAGCAGTACTTC.